This TCR beta chain derives from a study of T cells in Graves' hyperthyroidism and ophthalmopathy. Trimming took 2 bases from V and 5 from J; bases not matched to a gene: 3. Germline assignment: CDR1 MNHEY and CDR2 SVGAGI. CDR3 length equals 14 residues. Those patients with uncontrolled infection, other autoimmune disease, pregnancy or lactation were excluded. PBMCs were obtained from over 8.5 ml fresh peripheral blood. Findings of the study overall: Most clonotypes that expanded in the thyroid above 0.001 also showed up in blood. It was a median around 6 months before onset that the model predicted ophthalmopathy.

In its sample, this clonotype was seen many times. Its target is unknown. RNA transcripts provided the source from which TCR beta CDR3 regions were amplified. Carried out on the TCR CDR3, a first-round RT-PCR used the HTBI primer set. MiXCR, run by TCRdb on the multiplex PCR reads, gives a single entry per CDR3 protein. The data contain 300,000 to 500,000 distinct CDR3 sequences, 11% to 15% of them singletons. Sequencing was carried out using blood. The chain has TRBV6-5 and TRBJ2-5; 9 bases are a match to TRBD1. The TCR originated in a man aged 50-60 years with Graves' ophthalmopathy. The CDR3, as DNA: TGTGCCAGCAGTTACGGGGACAGGGTGGAGACCCAGTACTTC. It codes for CASSYGDRVETQYF.